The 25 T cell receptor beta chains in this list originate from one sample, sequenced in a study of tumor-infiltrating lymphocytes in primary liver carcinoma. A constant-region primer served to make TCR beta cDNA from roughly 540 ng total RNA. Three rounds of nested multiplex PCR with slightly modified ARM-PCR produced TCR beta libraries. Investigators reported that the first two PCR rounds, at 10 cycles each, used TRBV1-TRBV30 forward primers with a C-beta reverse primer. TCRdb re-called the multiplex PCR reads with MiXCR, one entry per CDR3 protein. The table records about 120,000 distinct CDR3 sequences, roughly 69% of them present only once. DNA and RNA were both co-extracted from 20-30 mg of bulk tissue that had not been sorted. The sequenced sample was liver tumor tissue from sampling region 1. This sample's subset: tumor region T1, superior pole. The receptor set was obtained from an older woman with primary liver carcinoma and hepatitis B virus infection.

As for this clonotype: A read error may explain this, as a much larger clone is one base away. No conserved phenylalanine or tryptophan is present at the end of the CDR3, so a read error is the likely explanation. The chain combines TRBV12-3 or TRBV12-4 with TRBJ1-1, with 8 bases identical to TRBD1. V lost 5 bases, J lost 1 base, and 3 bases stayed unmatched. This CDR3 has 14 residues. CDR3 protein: CASSRGTGNTEAFS. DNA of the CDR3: TGTGCCAGCAGTCGCGGGACAGGGAACACTGAAGCTTTCTCT.

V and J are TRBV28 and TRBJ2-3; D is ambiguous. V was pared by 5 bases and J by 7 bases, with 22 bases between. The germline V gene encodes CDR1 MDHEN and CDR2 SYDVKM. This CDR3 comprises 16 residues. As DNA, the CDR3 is TGTGCCAGCAGTCCGCCGGTGAGGCTTGTGACGAATACGCAGTATTTT. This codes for CASSPPVRLVTNTQYF.

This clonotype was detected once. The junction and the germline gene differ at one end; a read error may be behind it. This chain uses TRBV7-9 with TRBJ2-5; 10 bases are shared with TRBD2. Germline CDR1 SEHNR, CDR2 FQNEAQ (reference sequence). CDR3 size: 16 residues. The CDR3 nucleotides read TGTACCAGCAGCTTTATAGCGGGAGGATCGGGAGAGGCCCAGTACTTC. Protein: CTSSFIAGGSGEAQYF.

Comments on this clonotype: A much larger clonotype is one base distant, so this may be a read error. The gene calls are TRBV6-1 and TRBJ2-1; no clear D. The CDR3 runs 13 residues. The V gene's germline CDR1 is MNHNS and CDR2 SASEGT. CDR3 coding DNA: TGTGTCAGCAGTGATTGGGCAGACAATGAGCAGTTCTTC. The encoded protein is CVSSDWADNEQFF.

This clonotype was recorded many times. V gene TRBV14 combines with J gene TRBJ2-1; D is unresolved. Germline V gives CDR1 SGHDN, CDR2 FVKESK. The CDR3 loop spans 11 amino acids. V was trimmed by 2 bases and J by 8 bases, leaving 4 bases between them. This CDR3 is CASSQFYEQFF. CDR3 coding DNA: TGTGCCAGCAGCCAATTCTATGAGCAGTTCTTC.

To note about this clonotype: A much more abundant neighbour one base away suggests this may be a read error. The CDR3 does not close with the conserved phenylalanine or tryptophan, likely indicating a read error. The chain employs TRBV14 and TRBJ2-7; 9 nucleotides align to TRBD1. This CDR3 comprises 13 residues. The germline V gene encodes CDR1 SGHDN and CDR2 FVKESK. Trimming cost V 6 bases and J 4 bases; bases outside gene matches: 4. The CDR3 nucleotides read TGTGCCAGCAGTATACAGGGGGCATACGAGCAGTACTCC. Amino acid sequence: CASSIQGAYEQYS.

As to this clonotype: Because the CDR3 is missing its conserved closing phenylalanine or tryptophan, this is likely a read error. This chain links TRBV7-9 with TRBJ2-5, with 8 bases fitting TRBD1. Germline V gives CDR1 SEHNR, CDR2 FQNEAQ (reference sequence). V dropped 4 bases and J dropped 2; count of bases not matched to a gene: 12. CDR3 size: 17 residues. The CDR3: CASSSSLGQVRQETQYL. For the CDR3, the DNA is TGTGCCAGCAGCTCCTCCCTGGGACAGGTCCGGCAAGAGACCCAGTACCTC.

The CDR3 DNA follows: TGCAGTGCTAGAGAAGGGTCTAGGCAACAAGAGACCCAGTACTTC. Amino acids: CSAREGSRQQETQYF. This chain connects TRBV20-1 to TRBJ2-5, with D unresolved. The V and J ends lost 0 bases and 2 bases respectively, with 13 bases between them. The CDR3 loop spans 15 amino acids. Germline V gene sequence: CDR1 DFQATT, CDR2 SNEGSKA (reference sequence).

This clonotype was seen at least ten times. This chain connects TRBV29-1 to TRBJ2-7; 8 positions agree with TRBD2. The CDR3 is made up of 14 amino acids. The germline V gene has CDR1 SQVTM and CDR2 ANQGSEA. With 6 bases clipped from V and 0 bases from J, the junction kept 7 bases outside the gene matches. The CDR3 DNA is TGCAGCGTCGCTACTAGCGGCCGCTCCTACGAGCAGTACTTC. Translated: CSVATSGRSYEQYF.

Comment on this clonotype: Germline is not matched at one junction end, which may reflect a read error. The CDR3, as DNA: TGTGCCAGCAGCCAATTAGGGCTAGCGGCAGTCAGCATAGATACGCAGTATTTT. Translated: CASSQLGLAAVSIDTQYF. This chain connects TRBV4-2 to TRBJ2-3, with 7 bases lining up with TRBD2. Germline-derived CDR1 and CDR2 are LGHNA and YNFKEQ. The CDR3 contains 18 residues.

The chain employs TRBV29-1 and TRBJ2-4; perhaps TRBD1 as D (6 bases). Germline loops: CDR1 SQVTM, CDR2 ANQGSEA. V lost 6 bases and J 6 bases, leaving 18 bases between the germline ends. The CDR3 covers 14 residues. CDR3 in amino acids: CSVWIGAQGNIQYF. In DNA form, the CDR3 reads TGCAGCGTCTGGATAGGGGCACAGGGAAACATTCAGTACTTC.

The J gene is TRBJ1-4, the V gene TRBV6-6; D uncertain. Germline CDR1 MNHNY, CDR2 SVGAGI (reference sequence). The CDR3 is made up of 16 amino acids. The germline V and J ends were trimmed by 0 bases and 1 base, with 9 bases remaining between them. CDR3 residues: CASSYSGGRTNEKLFF. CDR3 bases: TGTGCCAGCAGTTACTCCGGAGGGAGAACTAATGAAAAACTGTTTTTT.

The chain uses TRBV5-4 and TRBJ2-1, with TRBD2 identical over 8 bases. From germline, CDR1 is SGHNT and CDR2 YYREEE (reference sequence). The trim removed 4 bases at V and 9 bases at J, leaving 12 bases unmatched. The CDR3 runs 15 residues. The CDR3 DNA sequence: TGTGCCAGCAGCCCTGGACTAGCAGGAAACAGTGAGCAGTTCTTC. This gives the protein CASSPGLAGNSEQFF.

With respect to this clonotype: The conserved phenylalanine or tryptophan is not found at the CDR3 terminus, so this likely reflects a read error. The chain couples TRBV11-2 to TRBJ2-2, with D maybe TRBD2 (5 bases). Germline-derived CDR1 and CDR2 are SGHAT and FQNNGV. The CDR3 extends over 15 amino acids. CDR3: CASSLEQSHTGELFI. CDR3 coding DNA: TGTGCCAGCAGCTTAGAACAGTCTCACACCGGGGAACTGTTTATT.

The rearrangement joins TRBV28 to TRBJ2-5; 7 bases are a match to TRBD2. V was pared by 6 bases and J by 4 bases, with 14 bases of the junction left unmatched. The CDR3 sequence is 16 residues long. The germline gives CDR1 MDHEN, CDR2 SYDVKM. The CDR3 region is CASSLRGGEKGETQYF. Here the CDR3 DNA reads TGTGCCAGCAGCCTACGTGGGGGGGAGAAAGGAGAGACCCAGTACTTC.

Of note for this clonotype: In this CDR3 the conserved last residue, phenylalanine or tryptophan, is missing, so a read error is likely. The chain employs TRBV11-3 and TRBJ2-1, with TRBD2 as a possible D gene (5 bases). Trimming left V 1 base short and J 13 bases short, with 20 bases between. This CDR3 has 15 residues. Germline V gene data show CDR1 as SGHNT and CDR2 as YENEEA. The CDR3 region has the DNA TGTGCCAGCAGCTTAGGAACTAGAGGGAAGCTTGAACAGTTCCTC. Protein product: CASSLGTRGKLEQFL.

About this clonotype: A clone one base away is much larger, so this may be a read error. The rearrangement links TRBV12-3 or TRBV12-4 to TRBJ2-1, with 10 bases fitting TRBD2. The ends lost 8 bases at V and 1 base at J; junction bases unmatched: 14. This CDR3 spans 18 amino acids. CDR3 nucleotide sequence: TGTGCCAGCCGTTCCACTCCCGGACTAGCGGTGTCCTACAATGAGCAGTTCTTC. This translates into CASRSTPGLAVSYNEQFF.

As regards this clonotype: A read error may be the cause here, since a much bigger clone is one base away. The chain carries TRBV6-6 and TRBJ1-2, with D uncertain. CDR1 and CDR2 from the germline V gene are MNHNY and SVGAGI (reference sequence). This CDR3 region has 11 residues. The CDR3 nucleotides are TGTGGCAGCAACAGCAACTATGGCTACACCTTC. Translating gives CGSNSNYGYTF.

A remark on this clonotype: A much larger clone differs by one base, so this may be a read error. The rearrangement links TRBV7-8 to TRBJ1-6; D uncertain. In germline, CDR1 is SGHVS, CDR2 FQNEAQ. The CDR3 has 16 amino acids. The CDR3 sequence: CASGLVAGTFNSPLHF. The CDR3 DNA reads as TGTGCCAGCGGCTTAGTGGCAGGAACCTTTAATTCACCCCTCCACTTT.

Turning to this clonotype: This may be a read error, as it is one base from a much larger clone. Here the CDR3 reads CAIRDLNSGELFF. In DNA, the CDR3 is TGTGCCATCCGGGACTTGAACAGCGGGGAGCTGTTTTTT. The rearrangement links TRBV10-3 to TRBJ2-2; possibly TRBD2 for D (6 bases). The CDR3 covers 13 residues. CDR1 and CDR2 (germline): ENHRY, SYGVKD.

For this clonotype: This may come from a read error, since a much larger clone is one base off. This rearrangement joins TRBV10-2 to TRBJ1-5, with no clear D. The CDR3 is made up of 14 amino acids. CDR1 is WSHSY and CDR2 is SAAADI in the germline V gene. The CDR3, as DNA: TGCGCCAGCACCAAGGCTAACGGCAATCGGCCCCAGCATTTT. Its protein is CASTKANGNRPQHF.

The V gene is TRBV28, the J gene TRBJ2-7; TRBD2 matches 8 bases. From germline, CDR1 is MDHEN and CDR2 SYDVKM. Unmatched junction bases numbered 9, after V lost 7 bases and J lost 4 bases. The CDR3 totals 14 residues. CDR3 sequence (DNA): TGTGCCAGCAAACAGCGGGAGTACCATTACGAGCAGTACTTC. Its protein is CASKQREYHYEQYF.

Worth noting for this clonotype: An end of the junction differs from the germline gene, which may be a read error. For the CDR3, the DNA is TGTGCCAGCAGAAGGGAAAGGAATAATTCACCCCTCCACTTC. It encodes CASRRERNNSPLHF. The V and J genes are TRBV6-1 and TRBJ1-6; no clear D. This CDR3 has 14 amino acids. CDR1 and CDR2 from the germline V gene are MNHNS and SASEGT.

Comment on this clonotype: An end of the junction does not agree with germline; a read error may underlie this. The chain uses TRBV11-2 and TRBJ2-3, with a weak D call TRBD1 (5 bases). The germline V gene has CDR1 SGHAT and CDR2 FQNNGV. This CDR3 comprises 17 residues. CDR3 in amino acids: CASSLEVRTRVTDAQYF. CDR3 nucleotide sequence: TGTGCCAGTAGCTTAGAGGTTCGGACAAGGGTCACAGATGCGCAGTATTTT.

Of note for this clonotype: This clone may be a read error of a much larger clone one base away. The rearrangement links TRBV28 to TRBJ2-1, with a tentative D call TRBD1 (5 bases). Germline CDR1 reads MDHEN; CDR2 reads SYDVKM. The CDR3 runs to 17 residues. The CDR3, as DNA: TGTGCCAGCAGTCCATCGGTGCGGACAAGCTCCTACAATGAGCACTTCTTC. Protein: CASSPSVRTSSYNEHFF. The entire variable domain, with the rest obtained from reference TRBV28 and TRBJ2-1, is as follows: DVKVTQSSRYLVKRTGEKVFLECVQDMDHENMFWYRQDPGLGLRLIYFSYDVKMKEKGDIPEGYSVSREKKERFSLILESASTNQTSMYLCASSPSVRTSSYNEHFFGPGTRLTVL.